The next 27 T cell receptor beta chains were all read from a single sample in a study of blood T cell repertoires in COVID-19. Clones were sequenced by immunoSEQ multiplex PCR, and TCRdb holds only the in-frame ones, with some missing. Of approximately 100,000 clones in the sample, around nine tenths are singletons; the top ten hold around 3.2%. The sequenced sample consisted of peripheral blood. These receptors all come from a human donor in a cohort sampled during active COVID-19.

In its sample, this clone was seen once. The rearrangement links TRBV7-9 to TRBJ2-7, with a weak D call TRBD2 (6 bases). Per germline, CDR1 SEHNR and CDR2 FQNEAQ (reference sequence). CDR3 size: 14 residues. The V end lost 2 bases, the J end lost 5 bases, and 13 bases lay between the germline ends. CDR3 residues: CASSLRGKQDEQYF. The DNA of the CDR3 is TGTGCCAGCAGCTTACGGGGGAAGCAAGACGAGCAGTACTTC.

The gene calls are TRBV29-1 and TRBJ1-6; the D gene is possibly TRBD1 (5 bases). CDR3 length: 13 residues. Trimming pared 4 bases from V and 7 bases from J, leaving 11 bases between. Germline V gene data show CDR1 as SQVTM and CDR2 as ANQGSEA. The CDR3 loop is CSVGEGYNSPLHF. DNA for the CDR3: TGCAGCGTTGGGGAGGGGTACAATTCACCCCTCCACTTT. Based on the CDR3 plus reference TRBV29-1 and TRBJ1-6, the full variable domain is SAVISQKPSRDICQRGTSLTIQCQVDSQVTMMFWYRQQPGQSLTLIATANQGSEATYESGFVIDKFPISRPNLTFSTLTVSNMSPEDSSIYLCSVGEGYNSPLHFGNGTRLTVT.

This chain connects TRBV21-1 to TRBJ2-1; the D call TRBD1 from the table was never checked on the DNA. TRBV21-1 is a documented pseudogene. The CDR3 runs to 16 residues. Written as DNA, the CDR3 is TGTGCCAGCAGCAAAGCGCAGGGTTCCGCCCACAATGAGCAGTTCTTC. Protein sequence: CASSKAQGSAHNEQFF.

The gene calls are TRBV24-1 and TRBJ2-5; 10 nucleotides match TRBD2. The V gene's germline CDR1 is KGHDR and CDR2 SFDVKD. J lost 4 bases, V lost 3 bases, and 16 bases had no gene match. The CDR3 covers 19 residues. DNA of the CDR3: TGTGCCACCAGTGATCAGAAAGACACCGGGACTAGCGTCGGAGAGACCCAGTACTTC. Its translation is CATSDQKDTGTSVGETQYF.

V and J are TRBV4-1 and TRBJ2-7, with 9 bases aligning to TRBD1. This CDR3 has 17 residues. V gave up 2 bases and J gave up 6 bases; unmatched junction bases: 14. In germline, CDR1 is MGHRA, CDR2 YSYEKL. CDR3 sequence (DNA): TGCGCCAGCAGCCAATACCCTAAACAGGGGGCTCGGAGCGAGCAGTACTTC. Translation gives CASSQYPKQGARSEQYF.

The chain employs TRBV19 and TRBJ1-2, with TRBD1 as a possible D gene (5 bases). V was shortened by 1 base and J by 6 bases, with 15 bases between the two germline ends. The CDR3 consists of 15 residues. The germline CDR1 and CDR2 sequences are LNHDA and SQIVND (reference sequence). CDR3 loop: CASSIAPGQLDGYTF. The CDR3 nucleotides are TGTGCCAGTAGTATAGCCCCAGGGCAACTTGATGGCTACACCTTC.

The V call is TRBV7-2, the J call TRBJ2-2; 7 nucleotides agree with TRBD1. The CDR3 runs 15 residues. Trimming at V came to 3 bases and at J to 5 bases, leaving 6 bases not matched to a gene. Germline CDR1 SGHTA, CDR2 FQGNSA. Written as DNA, the CDR3 is TGTGCCAGCAGCTTGATAGGGGGCGATACCGGGGAGCTGTTTTTT. This gives the protein CASSLIGGDTGELFF. Together with reference TRBV7-2 and TRBJ2-2, the CDR3 gives the full variable domain: GAGVSQSPSNKVTEKGKDVELRCDPISGHTALYWYRQSLGQGLEFLIYFQGNSAPDKSGLPSDRFSAERTGGSVSTLTIQRTQQEDSAVYLCASSLIGGDTGELFFGEGSRLTVL.

V gene TRBV19 combines with J gene TRBJ2-1; 9 bases fit TRBD1. The CDR3 is made up of 17 amino acids. Germline assignment: CDR1 LNHDA and CDR2 SQIVND (reference sequence). J was trimmed by 6 bases and V by 7 bases; bases with no gene match: 16. CDR3 nucleotide sequence: TGTGCCAGTACTCCACAACCCAGGACAGGGGAGGGCAATGAGCAGTTCTTC. Residues: CASTPQPRTGEGNEQFF.

V is TRBV5-6 and J is TRBJ1-1; a possible D gene is TRBD1 (5 bases). This CDR3 comprises 11 residues. Trimming removed 4 bases from V and 8 bases from J, with 9 bases in between. The V gene's germline CDR1 is SGHDT and CDR2 YYEEEE. The CDR3 protein is CASSLRTEAFF. CDR3 nucleotides: TGTGCCAGCAGCCTAAGGACAGAAGCTTTCTTT.

This chain links TRBV6-1 with TRBJ2-7; 8 bases map to TRBD1. This CDR3 is 16 amino acids long. Germline trimming cut 1 base from V and 0 bases from J; bases unmatched to any gene: 5. Germline CDR1 MNHNS, CDR2 SASEGT. CDR3 sequence reads: CASSEVPDRVSYEQYF. In DNA form, the CDR3 reads TGTGCCAGCAGTGAAGTACCGGACAGGGTCTCCTACGAGCAGTACTTC.

In this sample, this clone turned up a few times. This chain uses TRBV30 with TRBJ2-7, with a tentative D call TRBD1 (6 bases). The CDR3 spans 12 residues. Deletions cut 7 bases from V and 2 bases from J, with 12 bases between. Germline-derived CDR1 and CDR2 are GTSNPN and SVGIG (reference sequence). Here the CDR3 reads CALRTDAYEQYF. As DNA, the CDR3 is TGTGCCTTAAGGACAGATGCCTACGAGCAGTACTTC. Drawing the rest from reference TRBV30 and TRBJ2-7, the complete variable domain is SQTIHQWPATLVQPVGSPLSLECTVEGTSNPNLYWYRQAAGRGLQLLFYSVGIGQISSEVPQNLSASRPQDRQFILSSKKLLLSDSGFYLCALRTDAYEQYFGPGTRLTVT.

The rearrangement links TRBV27 to TRBJ2-2; D unresolved. The CDR3 sequence is 15 residues long. Germline CDR1 reads MNHEY; CDR2 reads SMNVEV (reference sequence). With 5 bases removed from V and 5 bases from J, the gap between germline ends came to 15 bases. This CDR3 reads CASSPPHGSTGELFF. CDR3 sequence (DNA): TGTGCCAGCAGTCCCCCCCATGGTAGTACCGGGGAGCTGTTTTTT.

The J gene is TRBJ2-3, the V gene TRBV11-2; 7 bases fit TRBD1. Germline lookup yields CDR1 SGHAT and CDR2 FQNNGV. CDR3 size: 14 residues. The J segment lost 4 bases and the V segment lost 4 bases, leaving 5 bases of the junction unmatched. The CDR3 nucleotides are TGTGCCAGCAGCTCTCGACAGGGAGCAGATACGCAGTATTTT. The encoded protein is CASSSRQGADTQYF.

The rearrangement uses TRBV14 and TRBJ2-7, with 8 nucleotides matching TRBD1. CDR1 and CDR2 from the germline V gene are SGHDN and FVKESK. Trimming cost V 4 bases and J 3 bases; bases outside gene matches: 8. CDR3 size: 15 residues. CDR3 nucleotides: TGTGCCAGCAGCCGCACAGGGGGAATACTCTACGAGCAGTACTTC. It specifies CASSRTGGILYEQYF.

J is TRBJ1-2 and V is TRBV28; D might be TRBD1 (5 bases). The CDR3 totals 14 residues. With 4 bases removed from V and 8 bases from J, the gap between germline ends came to 17 bases. CDR1 MDHEN and CDR2 SYDVKM come from the germline V gene. In nucleotides, the CDR3 is TGTGCCAGCAGTTGGACACCTCCGATTAGGGGCTACACCTTC. Residues: CASSWTPPIRGYTF.

This clone has just a few counts. The CDR3 protein is CASSGQVTNEKLFF. The CDR3 nucleotides read TGTGCCAGCAGCGGGCAGGTGACTAATGAAAAACTGTTTTTT. V usage is TRBV7-6 and J usage is TRBJ1-4, with D uncertain. The CDR3 extends over 14 amino acids. The germline V gene has CDR1 SGHVS and CDR2 FNYEAQ. V shed 5 bases and J shed 2 bases, with 9 bases lying between them.

The rearrangement joins TRBV19 to TRBJ2-7, with D unresolved. CDR1 and CDR2 (germline): LNHDA, SQIVND (reference sequence). The ends were cut back, 1 base at V and 3 bases at J, with 13 bases in the middle. The CDR3 is 15 residues long. This CDR3 is CASSIARSPLYEQYF. CDR3 bases: TGTGCCAGTAGTATAGCCAGGTCCCCTCTCTACGAGCAGTACTTC.

This clone has just a few counts. The chain uses TRBV7-2 and TRBJ1-1; no firm D call. The CDR3 extends over 15 amino acids. Germline-derived CDR1 and CDR2 are SGHTA and FQGNSA. The germline V and J ends were trimmed by 1 base and 1 base, with 10 bases remaining between them. The CDR3 protein is CASSLVAPGNTEAFF. For the CDR3, the DNA is TGTGCCAGCAGCTTAGTTGCCCCAGGGAACACTGAAGCTTTCTTT.

The rearrangement uses TRBV7-2 and TRBJ1-6, with 7 bases that match TRBD1. The length of the CDR3 is 15 residues. Germline assignment: CDR1 SGHTA and CDR2 FQGNSA. After removal of 3 bases from V and 5 bases from J, the junction contained 4 bases not matched to a gene. In DNA, the CDR3 is TGTGCCAGCAGCTTTTCTGGGACAGATAATTCACCCCTCCACTTT. This gives the protein CASSFSGTDNSPLHF.

The J gene is TRBJ2-7, the V gene TRBV27, with D possibly TRBD2 on 5 matching bases. Germline V gene lookup returns CDR1 MNHEY and CDR2 SMNVEV (reference sequence). Trimming took 0 bases from V and 5 from J, leaving 14 bases between them. This CDR3 region has 15 residues. The CDR3 spells CASSLSYSGYNEQYF. CDR3 DNA: TGTGCCAGCAGTTTATCTTATTCGGGGTACAACGAGCAGTACTTC.

This chain links TRBV6-5 with TRBJ2-7; tentative D call: TRBD1 (5 bases). The CDR3 runs 16 residues. The V end lost 4 bases, the J end lost 4 bases, and 20 bases lay between the germline ends. Germline V gene sequence: CDR1 MNHEY, CDR2 SVGAGI. The CDR3 nucleotides are TGTGCCAGCAGTTCCCCTAGACAGCGATTCGCTTACGAGCAGTACTTC. Translating gives CASSSPRQRFAYEQYF.

The chain recombines TRBV7-3 with TRBJ1-5, with 11 bases matching TRBD1. Germline V lookup: CDR1 SGHTA, CDR2 FQGTGA. The CDR3 extends over 16 amino acids. The V and J ends lost 4 bases and 6 bases, in that order; junction bases with no gene match: 8. The CDR3 nucleotides read TGTGCCAGCAGCTGCGGACAGGGGGCGAGGAGTCAGCCCCAGCATTTT. Translated, it gives CASSCGQGARSQPQHF.

This sequence joins TRBV20-1 and TRBJ2-2; 9 bases line up with TRBD2. CDR1 is DFQATT, CDR2 SNEGSKA, per germline (reference sequence). The CDR3 length is 13 residues. With V trimmed by 3 bases and J by 7 bases, 3 bases remained unmatched. CDR3 nucleotides: TGCAGTGCTAGTGCTAGCGGGGTCGGGGAGCTGTTTTTT. Its protein product is CSASASGVGELFF.

The chain has TRBV3-1 (or the pseudogene TRBV3-2) and TRBJ1-5; 9 nucleotides align to TRBD1. CDR1 is LGHDT, CDR2 YNNKEL, per germline (reference sequence). The CDR3 is 14 residues long. V was clipped by 2 bases and J by 7 bases; unmatched bases: 3. CDR3: CASSQTTGGQPQHF. The CDR3 coding sequence is TGTGCCAGCAGCCAAACGACAGGGGGACAGCCCCAGCATTTT.

This clone was observed once. The rearrangement uses TRBV9 and TRBJ1-2; 7 bases match TRBD1. The CDR3 has 12 amino acids. Germline V gene lookup returns CDR1 SGDLS and CDR2 YYNGEE. V lost 4 bases and J lost 6; bases outside the gene matches: 3. CDR3 nucleotide sequence: TGTGCCAGCAGCCCTGGGACAGATGGCTACACCTTC. Residues: CASSPGTDGYTF.

The chain uses TRBV10-3 and TRBJ2-3, with 9 positions matching TRBD2. This CDR3 region has 14 residues. The J segment lost 6 bases and the V segment lost 4 bases, leaving 5 bases of the junction unmatched. Germline loops: CDR1 ENHRY, CDR2 SYGVKD. The CDR3 DNA follows: TGTGCCATCAGTGGGCAGCGGGAGGCGGATACGCAGTATTTT. This encodes CAISGQREADTQYF.

This chain connects TRBV6-6 to TRBJ2-4; 8 nucleotides align to TRBD1. The V and J ends lost 7 bases and 5 bases, in that order; junction bases with no gene match: 4. Germline CDR1 reads MNHNY; CDR2 reads SVGAGI (reference sequence). This CDR3 has 13 residues. The CDR3 protein is CASTATGENIQYF. In DNA form, the CDR3 reads TGTGCCAGCACTGCGACAGGGGAAAACATTCAGTACTTC.